Listed below are T cell receptor beta chains from one sample, sequenced in a study of T-cell reconstitution after alpha-beta-depleted transplantation in children. MiXCR, run by TCRdb on the PCR reads, gives a single entry per CDR3 protein. The data contain 200,000 to 250,000 distinct CDR3 sequences, about 9.2% of them singletons. This specimen was PBMCs from the stem cell graft donor, taken from the stem cell graft. The receptors derive from a human donor who donated a stem cell graft to a child with acute lymphoblastic leukemia. Both conserved end residues are part of each CDR3. D genes are given only for firm matches. A clone size is listed for some rows: how often the clone was seen (once, few, many), or a class if it is expanded.

clone size	J gene	D gene	V gene	CDR3 protein	CDR3 DNA
few	TRBJ2-3	-	TRBV10-1	CASSRDWDTQYF	TGCGCCAGCAGCCGAGACTGGGATACGCAGTATTTT
few	TRBJ1-1	TRBD1	TRBV5-1	CASSLEGQGWTEAFF	TGCGCCAGCAGCTTGGAGGGACAGGGTTGGACTGAAGCTTTCTTT
few	TRBJ1-2	TRBD1	TRBV5-1	CASNHGQGAYGYTF	TGCGCCAGCAATCACGGACAGGGGGCCTATGGCTACACCTTC
many	TRBJ2-1	TRBD2	TRBV6-1	CASSISGTSGYNEQFF	TGTGCCAGCAGTATCTCCGGGACTAGCGGTTACAATGAGCAGTTCTTC
-	TRBJ2-4	-	TRBV15	CATEAEGSKNIQYF	TGTGCCACCGAGGCGGAGGGTTCCAAAAACATTCAGTACTTC
many	TRBJ1-4	-	TRBV20-1	CSVKTSGAQGEKLFF	TGCAGTGTTAAAACCTCAGGGGCCCAGGGAGAAAAACTGTTTTTT
-	TRBJ2-5	TRBD1	TRBV29-1	CSVEGGGETQYF	TGCAGCGTTGAAGGAGGGGGCGAGACCCAGTACTTC
many	TRBJ1-3	-	TRBV6-1	CASSEPGVFSGNTIYF	TGTGCCAGCAGTGAGCCCGGGGTCTTCTCTGGAAACACCATATATTTT
few	TRBJ1-2	TRBD1	TRBV6-5	CASSYSNEDRVYGYTF	TGTGCCAGCAGTTACTCGAATGAGGACAGGGTCTATGGCTACACCTTC
-	TRBJ2-3	TRBD2	TRBV4-3	CASSRSETSGGGTDTQYF	TGCGCCAGCAGCCGGAGCGAGACTAGCGGGGGGGGCACAGATACGCAGTATTTT
-	TRBJ1-1	-	TRBV3-1	CASSPARGLNTEAFF	TGTGCCAGCAGTCCCGCAAGGGGTTTGAACACTGAAGCTTTCTTT
few	TRBJ2-1	TRBD2	TRBV12-3/TRBV12-4	CASSFTSGRYNEQFF	TGTGCCAGCAGTTTTACTAGCGGGCGGTACAATGAGCAGTTCTTC
few	TRBJ2-1	-	TRBV10-3	CAISAQGTNEQFF	TGTGCCATCAGTGCTCAGGGGACCAATGAGCAGTTCTTC
-	TRBJ1-2	-	TRBV5-6	CASSFFRTGRDYGYTF	TGTGCCAGCAGCTTTTTCCGAACAGGGAGGGACTATGGCTACACCTTC
few	TRBJ2-7	-	TRBV6-5	CASRLFYEQYF	TGTGCCAGCAGACTCTTCTACGAGCAGTACTTC
few	TRBJ2-5	TRBD2	TRBV5-1	CASSLGTSGGPWETQYF	TGCGCCAGCAGCTTGGGGACTAGCGGGGGCCCTTGGGAGACCCAGTACTTC
few	TRBJ2-6	-	TRBV12-3/TRBV12-4	CASNSRGLVGANVLTF	TGTGCCAGCAATTCGCGCGGCCTGGTCGGGGCCAACGTCCTGACTTTC
-	TRBJ1-4	TRBD1	TRBV11-2	CASSLGIGQGASEKLFF	TGTGCCAGCAGCTTGGGGATAGGGCAGGGGGCGAGTGAAAAACTGTTTTTT
-	TRBJ2-5	TRBD2	TRBV30	CAWSVGLAGGEAQYF	TGTGCCTGGAGTGTAGGACTAGCGGGAGGGGAAGCCCAGTACTTC
-	TRBJ1-1	-	TRBV24-1	CATSDRNTEAFF	TGTGCCACCAGTGACAGGAACACTGAAGCTTTCTTT
-	TRBJ2-3	-	TRBV5-1	CASSAETADTDTQYF	TGCGCCAGCAGCGCTGAGACAGCCGACACAGATACGCAGTATTTT
-	TRBJ1-1	-	TRBV4-3	CASSQGLFRTANTEAFF	TGCGCCAGCAGCCAAGGTCTGTTTCGGACAGCCAACACTGAAGCTTTCTTT
many	TRBJ2-1	TRBD2	TRBV6-2/TRBV6-3	CASRTGTSGNNEQFF	TGTGCCAGCAGGACCGGGACTAGCGGTAACAATGAGCAGTTCTTC
few	TRBJ1-5	-	TRBV30	CAWSVGLTGPQPQHF	TGTGCCTGGAGTGTAGGTCTTACAGGCCCTCAGCCCCAGCATTTT
many	TRBJ2-6	-	TRBV4-1	CASSQDTGRGLSASGANVLTF	TGCGCCAGCAGCCAAGATACGGGAAGAGGGCTTTCGGCCTCTGGGGCCAACGTCCTGACTTTC
many	TRBJ1-2	-	TRBV12-3/TRBV12-4	CASSLGDGNYGYTF	TGTGCCAGCAGTTTGGGGGACGGCAACTATGGCTACACCTTC
-	TRBJ2-2	-	TRBV5-1	CASSSFGRPPNTGELFF	TGCGCCAGCAGCTCCTTCGGCAGACCACCGAACACCGGGGAGCTGTTTTTT
few	TRBJ1-2	-	TRBV12-3/TRBV12-4	CASSLGGPWEGGYTF	TGTGCCAGCAGTTTAGGGGGGCCCTGGGAGGGTGGCTACACCTTC
many	TRBJ2-7	TRBD1	TRBV5-1	CASSPGTGRSYEQYF	TGCGCCAGCAGCCCCGGGACAGGCAGATCCTACGAGCAGTACTTC
few	TRBJ1-3	-	TRBV5-1	CASSLDGNSGNTIYF	TGCGCCAGCAGCCTGGACGGGAACTCTGGAAACACCATATATTTT
-	TRBJ1-1	-	TRBV15	CATSRETGLAEAFF	TGTGCCACCAGCAGAGAAACAGGGTTGGCTGAAGCTTTCTTT
-	TRBJ1-2	TRBD1	TRBV12-3/TRBV12-4	CASSLWAGTASLDYTF	TGTGCCAGCAGTTTATGGGCCGGGACAGCGTCACTAGACTACACCTTC
-	TRBJ1-5	TRBD1	TRBV18	CASSNRGLGNQPQHF	TGTGCCAGCTCAAACAGGGGGCTGGGAAATCAGCCCCAGCATTTT
few	TRBJ2-7	-	TRBV6-1	CASSPGSAYEQYF	TGTGCCAGCAGCCCGGGATCCGCCTACGAGCAGTACTTC
few	TRBJ1-2	TRBD1	TRBV12-3/TRBV12-4	CASSLARGQSYGYTF	TGTGCCAGCAGTTTAGCGCGGGGACAGAGCTATGGCTACACCTTC
few	TRBJ2-1	-	TRBV7-9	CASRKRGGDSSYNEQFF	TGTGCCAGCAGGAAACGTGGGGGGGACAGCTCCTACAATGAGCAGTTCTTC
few	TRBJ2-2	-	TRBV20-1	CSAMVGNTGELFF	TGCAGTGCTATGGTCGGTAATACCGGGGAGCTGTTTTTT
many	TRBJ2-3	-	TRBV7-9	CASSLEPRGPDTQYF	TGTGCCAGCAGCTTAGAACCACGTGGGCCCGATACGCAGTATTTT
few	TRBJ2-2	-	TRBV29-1	CSAPSGGHTGELFF	TGCAGCGCCCCTAGTGGGGGTCACACCGGGGAGCTGTTTTTT
-	TRBJ1-3	TRBD1	TRBV5-1	CASSGGTEFGNTIYF	TGCGCCAGCAGCGGGGGGACAGAATTTGGAAACACCATATATTTT
many	TRBJ1-1	TRBD1	TRBV6-2/TRBV6-3	CASRGTGAEAFF	TGTGCCAGCAGGGGGACAGGGGCTGAAGCTTTCTTT
few	TRBJ1-2	-	TRBV7-9	CASSLAVPLGYTF	TGTGCCAGCAGCTTAGCGGTCCCTCTGGGCTACACCTTC
-	TRBJ1-1	-	TRBV7-9	CASSEQDYTEAFF	TGTGCCAGCAGCGAGCAGGACTACACTGAAGCTTTCTTT
-	TRBJ1-1	TRBD1	TRBV6-5	CASSWGTGGPAFF	TGTGCCAGCAGTTGGGGGACAGGGGGCCCGGCTTTCTTT
many	TRBJ2-2	TRBD1	TRBV29-1	CSVSRGLDTGELFF	TGCAGCGTATCCAGGGGGTTAGACACCGGGGAGCTGTTTTTT
many	TRBJ2-5	-	TRBV5-1	CASSLDTGKETQYF	TGCGCCAGCAGCTTGGATACAGGGAAAGAGACCCAGTACTTC
few	TRBJ2-3	-	TRBV12-3/TRBV12-4	CASSADRDSVRPYATQYF	TGTGCCAGCAGTGCGGACCGGGACTCTGTCCGGCCTTATGCTACGCAGTATTTT
many	TRBJ1-1	-	TRBV30	CAWRRGTRNTEAFF	TGTGCCTGGAGGAGGGGGACAAGGAACACTGAAGCTTTCTTT
-	TRBJ2-1	-	TRBV27	CASSSGGLYNEQFF	TGTGCCAGCAGTTCCGGGGGTCTCTACAATGAGCAGTTCTTC
many	TRBJ1-2	-	TRBV12-3/TRBV12-4	CASSPLGGYTF	TGTGCCAGCAGTCCCTTAGGAGGCTACACCTTC
-	TRBJ1-1	TRBD1	TRBV18	CASSGDRVVGAFF	TGTGCCAGCTCAGGCGACAGGGTAGTAGGAGCTTTCTTT
few	TRBJ2-2	TRBD2	TRBV11-1	CASSPGWEGLANTGELFF	TGTGCCAGCAGCCCAGGATGGGAGGGTCTTGCGAACACCGGGGAGCTGTTTTTT
-	TRBJ2-7	-	TRBV5-1	CASMIDSLGEQYF	TGCGCCAGCATGATCGACTCTCTCGGCGAGCAGTACTTC
-	TRBJ2-1	TRBD1	TRBV9	CASSVAGGQGGNEQFF	TGTGCCAGCAGCGTAGCTGGAGGACAGGGGGGCAATGAGCAGTTCTTC